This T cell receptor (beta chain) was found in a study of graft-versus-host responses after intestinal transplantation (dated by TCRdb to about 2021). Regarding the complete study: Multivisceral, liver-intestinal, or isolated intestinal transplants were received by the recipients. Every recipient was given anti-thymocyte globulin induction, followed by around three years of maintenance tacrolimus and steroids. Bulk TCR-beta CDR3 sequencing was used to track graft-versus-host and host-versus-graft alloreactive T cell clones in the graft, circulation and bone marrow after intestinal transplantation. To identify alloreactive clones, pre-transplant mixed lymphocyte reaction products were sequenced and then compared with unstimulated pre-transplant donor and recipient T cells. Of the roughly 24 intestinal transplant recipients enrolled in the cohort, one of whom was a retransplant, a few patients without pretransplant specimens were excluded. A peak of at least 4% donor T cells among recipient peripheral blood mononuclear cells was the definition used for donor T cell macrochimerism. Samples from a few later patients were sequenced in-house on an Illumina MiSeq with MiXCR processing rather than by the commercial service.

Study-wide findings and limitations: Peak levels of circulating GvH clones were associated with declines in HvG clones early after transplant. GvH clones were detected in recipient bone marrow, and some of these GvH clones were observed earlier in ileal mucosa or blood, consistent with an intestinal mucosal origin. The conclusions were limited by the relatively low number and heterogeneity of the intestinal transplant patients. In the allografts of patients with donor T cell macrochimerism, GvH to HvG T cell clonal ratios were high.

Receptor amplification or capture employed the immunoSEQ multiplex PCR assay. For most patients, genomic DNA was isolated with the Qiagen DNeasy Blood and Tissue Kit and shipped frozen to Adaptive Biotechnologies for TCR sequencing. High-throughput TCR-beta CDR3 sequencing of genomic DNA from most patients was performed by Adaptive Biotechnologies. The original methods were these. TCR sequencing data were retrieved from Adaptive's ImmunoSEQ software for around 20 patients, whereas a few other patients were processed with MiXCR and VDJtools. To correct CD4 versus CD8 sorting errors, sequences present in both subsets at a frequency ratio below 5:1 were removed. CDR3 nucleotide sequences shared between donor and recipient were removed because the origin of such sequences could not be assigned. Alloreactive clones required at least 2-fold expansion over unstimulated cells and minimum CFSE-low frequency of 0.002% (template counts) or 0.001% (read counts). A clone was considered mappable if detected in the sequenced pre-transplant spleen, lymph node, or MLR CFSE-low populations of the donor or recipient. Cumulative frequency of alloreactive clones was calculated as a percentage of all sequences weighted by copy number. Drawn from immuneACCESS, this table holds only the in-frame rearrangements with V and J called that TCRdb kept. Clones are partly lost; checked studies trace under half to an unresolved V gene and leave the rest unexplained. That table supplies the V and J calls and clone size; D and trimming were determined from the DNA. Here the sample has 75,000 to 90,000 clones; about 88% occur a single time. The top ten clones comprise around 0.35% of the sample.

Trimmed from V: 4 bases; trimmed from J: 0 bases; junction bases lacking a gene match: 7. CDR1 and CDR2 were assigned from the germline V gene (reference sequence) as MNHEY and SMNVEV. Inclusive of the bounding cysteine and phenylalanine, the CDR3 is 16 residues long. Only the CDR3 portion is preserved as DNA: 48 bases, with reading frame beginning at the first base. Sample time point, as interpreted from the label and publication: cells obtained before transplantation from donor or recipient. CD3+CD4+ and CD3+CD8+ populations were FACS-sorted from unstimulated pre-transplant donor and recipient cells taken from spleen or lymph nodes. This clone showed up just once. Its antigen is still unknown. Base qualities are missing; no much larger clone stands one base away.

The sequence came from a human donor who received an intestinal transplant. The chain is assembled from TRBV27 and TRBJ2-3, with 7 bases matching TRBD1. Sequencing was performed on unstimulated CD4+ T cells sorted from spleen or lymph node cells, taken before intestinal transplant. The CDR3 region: CASSSWDSLSTDTQYF. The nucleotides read TGTGCCAGCAGTTCGTGGGACAGCCTTAGCACAGATACGCAGTATTTT.